The 17 T cell receptor beta chains given below trace back to one sample, sequenced in a study of T-cell memory formation after mild COVID-19. MiXCR was run by TCRdb on the 5' RACE reads, yielding one entry per CDR3 protein. The sample consists of approximately 290,000 distinct CDR3 sequences, roughly 8% of them appearing once. The sequencing sample was made of PBMCs or a T cell subset sorted from them (not recorded which). The receptors stem from a man in his late teens or twenties who had mild COVID-19 (a few samples of this study predate the infection). Cell type and time point are not known.

This clonotype was recorded many times. Germline is not matched at one junction end, which may reflect a read error. This chain connects TRBV7-7 to TRBJ2-6; D gene uncertain. The CDR3 length is 13 residues. The germline V gene has CDR1 SSHAT and CDR2 FNYEAQ (reference sequence). The CDR3 sequence is CASSPAGANVLTF. The CDR3 nucleotides are TGTGCTAGCAGCCCGGCCGGGGCCAACGTCCTGACTTTC.

The V and J genes are TRBV7-9 and TRBJ2-1, with 8 bases aligning to TRBD1. The CDR3 loop spans 15 amino acids. Trimming took 5 bases from V and 8 from J; bases not matched to a gene: 11. Per the germline V gene, CDR1 is SEHNR and CDR2 is FQNEAQ (reference sequence). The CDR3 loop reads CASSPGQGEGDEQFF. The CDR3 DNA sequence: TGTGCCAGCAGCCCAGGACAGGGCGAGGGAGATGAGCAGTTCTTC. Full variable domain (outside the CDR3, taken from reference TRBV7-9 and TRBJ2-1): DTGVSQNPRHKITKRGQNVTFRCDPISEHNRLYWYRQTLGQGPEFLTYFQNEAQLEKSRLLSDRFSAERPKGSFSTLEIQRTEQGDSAMYLCASSPGQGEGDEQFFGPGTRLTVL.

V is TRBV10-2 and J is TRBJ1-1; no reliable D call. V lost 2 bases and J 0 bases, leaving 13 bases between the germline ends. CDR1 and CDR2 from the germline V gene are WSHSY and SAAADI. This CDR3 is 16 amino acids long. The CDR3 coding sequence is TGCGCCAGCAGTGAGAGGGCCTTGCACTTGAACACTGAAGCTTTCTTT. It encodes CASSERALHLNTEAFF.

This clonotype turned up a few times. The chain is built from TRBV12-3 or TRBV12-4 and TRBJ2-7; 7 bases agree with TRBD1. This CDR3 is 14 amino acids long. V dropped 6 bases and J dropped 1; count of bases not matched to a gene: 6. The CDR3 nucleotides are TGTGCCAGCAGGCCTGGGGGACAGTCCTACGAGCAGTACTTC. Its protein is CASRPGGQSYEQYF.

This clonotype was seen a handful of times. The gene calls are TRBV29-1 and TRBJ2-1; tentatively, D is TRBD2 (6 bases). CDR1 SQVTM and CDR2 ANQGSEA come from the germline V gene. V was shortened by 6 bases and J by 7 bases, with 22 bases between the two germline ends. The CDR3 is 15 residues long. Here the CDR3 DNA reads TGCAGCGTCGAACCTTCGGGACTTGGTCGAAATGAGCAGTTCTTC. It codes for CSVEPSGLGRNEQFF.

The sample holds a few counts of this clonotype. This rearrangement joins TRBV6-2 or TRBV6-3 to TRBJ2-3, with 7 nucleotides matching TRBD2. The CDR3 runs to 18 residues. The germline V gene has CDR1 MNHEY and CDR2 SVGEGT. Germline trimming cut 2 bases from V and 0 bases from J; bases unmatched to any gene: 11. CDR3 residues: CASSYGLLRENSTDTQYF. The CDR3 DNA follows: TGTGCCAGCAGTTACGGGCTCTTGCGGGAGAATAGCACAGATACGCAGTATTTT.

The chain joins TRBV7-2 to TRBJ2-1; no definite D call. V gave up 7 bases and J gave up 10 bases, with 26 bases separating them. Germline V gene lookup returns CDR1 SGHTA and CDR2 FQGNSA. The CDR3 runs to 16 residues. CDR3 coding DNA: TGTGCCAGCAACCCAGAACCCGGGTTTAGATGGGAAGAGCAGTTCTTC. It translates to CASNPEPGFRWEEQFF.

This clonotype has a handful of counts. The rearrangement uses TRBV5-1 and TRBJ2-3; D uncertain. The CDR3 consists of 15 residues. The ends were cut back, 2 bases at V and 0 bases at J, with 10 bases in the middle. CDR1 is SGHRS, CDR2 YFSETQ, per germline. Here the CDR3 DNA reads TGCGCCAGCAGCTTACCGGACCCTAGCACAGATACGCAGTATTTT. It translates to CASSLPDPSTDTQYF.

J is TRBJ1-6 and V is TRBV3-1; tentative D call: TRBD1 (5 bases). Germline loops: CDR1 LGHDT, CDR2 YNNKEL (reference sequence). V lost 5 bases and J 7 bases, leaving 12 bases between the germline ends. This CDR3 is built from 14 residues. The CDR3 region has the DNA TGTGCCAGCAGCAGCCGGGACGGGAATTCACCCCTCCACTTT. This encodes CASSSRDGNSPLHF.

This clonotype was seen at least ten times. Written as DNA, the CDR3 is TGTGCCAGCAGCTTACGACCGGAAGGGACAGATACGCAGTATTTT. Protein product: CASSLRPEGTDTQYF. V usage is TRBV7-3 and J usage is TRBJ2-3; D remains ambiguous. Trimming removed 2 bases from V and 3 bases from J, with 12 bases in between. Germline V gives CDR1 SGHTA, CDR2 FQGTGA. This CDR3 is built from 15 residues.

The genes are TRBV7-8 and TRBJ1-2; possible D gene TRBD1, 6 bases. The V end was cut by 2 bases, the J end by 2 bases, with 9 bases between. In germline, CDR1 is SGHVS, CDR2 FQNEAQ. The CDR3 has 14 residues. CDR3 sequence: CASSLQGPNYGYTF. In nucleotides, the CDR3 is TGTGCCAGCAGCTTACAGGGGCCCAACTATGGCTACACCTTC.

This clonotype has just a few counts. The J gene is TRBJ1-1, the V gene TRBV7-3; tentative D call: TRBD1 (5 bases). CDR3 size: 16 residues. V lost 1 base and J 6 bases, leaving 18 bases between the germline ends. CDR1 and CDR2 from the germline V gene are SGHTA and FQGTGA. The CDR3 bases are TGTGCCAGCAGCTTAAACGGGGCAGGGCTTGGGGCTGAAGCTTTCTTT. It codes for CASSLNGAGLGAEAFF.

Of note for this clonotype: One base away lies a much larger clone, so this may be a sequencing read error. No conserved phenylalanine or tryptophan ends this CDR3, so it is likely a read error. The genes are TRBV6-5 and TRBJ2-1; no clear D. Germline CDR1 MNHEY, CDR2 SVGAGI. CDR3 length: 15 amino acids. With 2 bases removed from V and 0 bases from J, the gap between germline ends came to 8 bases. CDR3 amino acids: CASSYGINSYNEQFL. DNA of the CDR3: TGTGCCAGCAGTTACGGGATAAACTCCTACAATGAGCAGTTCTTA.

The CDR3 protein is CSVEGYASGEYNEQFF. The CDR3 DNA reads as TGCAGCGTTGAAGGCTATGCCAGCGGGGAGTACAATGAGCAGTTCTTC. J is TRBJ2-1 and V is TRBV29-1, with 7 positions matching TRBD2. This CDR3 is built from 16 residues. CDR1 SQVTM and CDR2 ANQGSEA come from the germline V gene. V was clipped by 1 base and J by 4 bases; unmatched bases: 10.

This clonotype was counted ten times or more. This chain uses TRBV12-3 or TRBV12-4 with TRBJ2-2, with TRBD2 matching 8 bases. The CDR3 sequence is 16 residues long. The V gene end was trimmed by 3 bases and the J gene end by 6 bases; junction bases not matched to a gene: 9. For the CDR3, the DNA is TGTGCCAGCAGTTTCTCCGGGACTAGTGGTGCCGGGGAGCTGTTTTTT. It codes for CASSFSGTSGAGELFF.

At least ten counts were recorded for this clonotype. This sequence joins TRBV4-1 and TRBJ1-5, with D possibly TRBD1 on 5 matching bases. Germline values: CDR1 MGHRA, CDR2 YSYEKL. The germline V and J ends were trimmed by 6 bases and 1 base, with 19 bases remaining between them. CDR3 size: 17 residues. The CDR3 protein is CASSQEARQGSNQPQHF. CDR3 sequence (DNA): TGCGCCAGCAGTCAGGAGGCCCGCCAGGGAAGCAATCAGCCCCAGCATTTT.

The chain recombines TRBV7-2 with TRBJ2-3; D may be TRBD1 (6 bases). Germline lookup yields CDR1 SGHTA and CDR2 FQGNSA. Between the trimmed V and J ends, which lost 5 bases and 4 bases, there was a span of 16 bases. The CDR3 is 15 residues long. CDR3 nucleotides: TGTGCCAGCAGCCCACAGGGCCGCAGCGCAGATACGCAGTATTTT. Its protein is CASSPQGRSADTQYF.